This T cell receptor (beta chain) was identified in a study of shared clonotypes between healthy human individuals. Study-level findings and limits: Expectations were that clonotype sharing among donors would be affected by sequencing depth.

Concerning this clone itself: What it binds is unknown.

For sorted subsets, about 200 ng DNA per replicate equaled approximately 30,000 T cell genomes. The table came from immunoSEQ multiplex PCR; TCRdb's copy has only in-frame clones and leaves some out. The data contain roughly 2.5 million clones, approximately 90% of them singletons. The CDR3 is 16 residues long. V gave up 5 bases and J gave up 0 bases; unmatched junction bases: 6. Looked up from germline, CDR1 is SGHAT and CDR2 is FQNNGV. Sequenced input: naive CD4+ T cells sorted from blood. The subset was: CD45RA+ positively selected. The genes are TRBV11-2 and TRBJ2-4, with 8 bases that match TRBD1. This sequence originates from a man between 18 and 35 years old in good health. DNA for the CDR3: TGTGCCAGCAGCCCATCGACAGGGGTAGCCAAAAACATTCAGTACTTC. The encoded protein is CASSPSTGVAKNIQYF.